This TCR beta chain was observed in a study of T cell responses to AZD1222 COVID-19 vaccine. Clones were sequenced by immunoSEQ multiplex PCR, and TCRdb holds only the in-frame ones, with some missing. Of tens of thousands of clones in the sample, 70% to 85% were seen once. Trimming shortened V by 4 bases and J by 1 base, and 14 bases separated the two germline ends. The CDR3 covers 15 residues. Germline CDR1 SGHRS, CDR2 YFSETQ. The source of this sequence is an adult in good health. The sequences come from peripheral blood, collected on day 0 of MenACWY control vaccination. The chain recombines TRBV5-1 with TRBJ1-2; D is ambiguous. This chain's CDR3 is CASSDPSPGNYGYTF. The CDR3 DNA reads as TGCGCCAGCAGCGACCCATCCCCGGGTAACTATGGCTACACCTTC.